This entry lists 15 T cell receptor beta chains sequenced from one sample in a study of regulatory T cells in long-lasting Graves disease (dated by TCRdb to the early 2020s). What the time point label conveys for this sample: newly diagnosed GD, antithyroid drugs for less than 3 months. RNA was extracted from PBMCs in TRIzol for both TCR sequencing and RNA sequencing. Library construction relied on multiplex PCR. For sequencing, an Illumina HiSeq 4000 was employed. CDR3 regions were amplified by Arm-PCR with iRepertoire HTBI primers to construct TCR beta libraries. TCRdb handled the public reads itself, with Q25 trimming in fastp and clone calling in MiXCR, and kept productive beta chains. Rows with a matching CDR3 protein are joined into one entry that keeps the most common DNA and genes. For this sample there are about 220,000 distinct CDR3 sequences; around 19% appear just once. 10% to 15% of the sample is in the top ten clones.

These same data were also listed under a study on T cells in Graves' hyperthyroidism and ophthalmopathy.

The sequencing here drew on peripheral blood mononuclear cells (PBMCs), taken at new diagnosis, from a patient treated with antithyroid drugs. Receptors originate from a woman aged 25 to 39 with Graves disease. Donor details come from another sample of the same person, matched by shared clones.

This clonotype turned up a few times. V gene TRBV4-2 combines with J gene TRBJ1-2, with a tentative D call TRBD1 (5 bases). The V end lost 1 base, the J end lost 1 base, and 7 bases lay between the germline ends. Germline CDR1 is LGHNA and CDR2 is YNFKEQ. CDR3 length: 14 amino acids. CDR3 nucleotide sequence: TGTGCCAGCAGCCAAGTGACAGTTAACTATGGCTACACCTTC. It codes for CASSQVTVNYGYTF.

The genes are TRBV7-8 and TRBJ1-6; D perhaps matches TRBD1 (5 bases). Germline CDR1 SGHVS, CDR2 FQNEAQ. The CDR3 runs 16 residues. V lost 6 bases and J lost 2, with 14 bases in between. DNA for the CDR3: TGTGCCAGCAGGCGTAGCAGGGTTACCTATAATTCACCCCTCCACTTT. This encodes CASRRSRVTYNSPLHF.

The sample holds many counts of this clonotype. The chain has TRBV27 and TRBJ2-2, with D tentatively TRBD1 or TRBD2 (6 bases each). The CDR3 runs 16 residues. Trimming stripped 2 bases from V and 3 bases from J, with 13 bases between. Per germline, CDR1 MNHEY and CDR2 SMNVEV (reference sequence). CDR3 sequence (DNA): TGTGCCAGCAGTTTAGTCGGGGGCGTGTACACCGGGGAGCTGTTTTTT. Encoded protein: CASSLVGGVYTGELFF.

This clonotype was counted many times. V gene TRBV2 combines with J gene TRBJ2-2; D is undetermined. The germline V gene encodes CDR1 SNHLY and CDR2 FYNNEI. Trimming removed 8 bases at V and 9 bases at J, with 13 bases between. The CDR3 length is 12 residues. The CDR3 here is CASVAASRELFF. The CDR3 coding sequence is TGTGCCAGCGTTGCAGCGAGCAGGGAGCTGTTTTTT. The complete variable domain, with remaining parts taken from reference TRBV2 and TRBJ2-2, reads EPEVTQTPSHQVTQMGQEVILRCVPISNHLYFYWYRQILGQKVEFLVSFYNNEISEKSEIFDDQFSVERPDGSNFTLKIRSTKLEDSAMYFCASVAASRELFFGEGSRLTVL.

This clonotype was recorded at least ten times. The genes are TRBV7-2 and TRBJ1-5; D is uncertain. V was trimmed by 1 base and J by 1 base, leaving 5 bases between them. The CDR3 loop spans 14 amino acids. The germline V gene has CDR1 SGHTA and CDR2 FQGNSA. CDR3 DNA sequence: TGTGCCAGCAGCTTAGAAATGAGCAATCAGCCCCAGCATTTT. Translating gives CASSLEMSNQPQHF.

This clonotype was seen ten or more times. This sequence joins TRBV18 and TRBJ1-4; no clear D gene. There are 13 residues in the CDR3. V shed 3 bases and J shed 8 bases, with 10 bases lying between them. Germline assignment: CDR1 KGHSH and CDR2 LQKENI. The CDR3: CASSPTIREKLFF. CDR3 nucleotides: TGTGCCAGCTCACCGACGATTAGGGAAAAACTGTTTTTT.

This clonotype occurred many times. The chain uses TRBV7-9 and TRBJ1-1; a possible D gene is TRBD1 (6 bases). Germline V lookup: CDR1 SEHNR, CDR2 FQNEAQ (reference sequence). The CDR3 is made up of 13 amino acids. Trimming removed 8 bases at V and 6 bases at J, with 16 bases between. CDR3 in amino acids: CASGQHPSAEAFF. In DNA, the CDR3 is TGTGCCAGCGGACAGCACCCCTCCGCTGAAGCTTTCTTT.

In its sample, this clonotype was seen a few times. Germline is not matched at one junction end, which may reflect a read error. This sequence joins TRBV6-2 or TRBV6-3 and TRBJ2-7; 10 bases are shared with TRBD2. CDR1 and CDR2 (germline): MNHEY, SVGEGT. The CDR3 length is 15 residues. This CDR3 reads CASSYQGTSAYGQYF. CDR3 nucleotide sequence: TGTGCCAGCAGTTACCAGGGGACTAGCGCCTACGGGCAGTACTTC.

This clonotype was detected many times. This chain joins TRBV28 and TRBJ2-5; 7 bases are a match to TRBD2. CDR3 length: 13 residues. The V gene end was trimmed by 5 bases and the J gene end by 6 bases; junction bases not matched to a gene: 6. Germline V gene sequence: CDR1 MDHEN, CDR2 SYDVKM. The CDR3 region is CASSKAAGKTQYF. CDR3 nucleotides: TGTGCCAGCAGTAAGGCAGCGGGAAAGACCCAGTACTTC. Based on the CDR3 plus reference TRBV28 and TRBJ2-5, the full variable domain is DVKVTQSSRYLVKRTGEKVFLECVQDMDHENMFWYRQDPGLGLRLIYFSYDVKMKEKGDIPEGYSVSREKKERFSLILESASTNQTSMYLCASSKAAGKTQYFGPGTRLLVL.

This clonotype has a single count. The chain employs TRBV11-2 and TRBJ2-1; tentative D call: TRBD2 (6 bases). CDR1 and CDR2 from the germline V gene are SGHAT and FQNNGV. The CDR3 totals 16 residues. The V end lost 4 bases, the J end lost 0 bases, and 13 bases lay between the germline ends. CDR3 in DNA: TGTGCCAGCAGCTCCCTTGGAGGGAGCTCCTACAATGAGCAGTTCTTC. It encodes CASSSLGGSSYNEQFF.

This clonotype was counted between two and nine times. The J gene is TRBJ1-2, the V gene TRBV7-9; a possible D gene is TRBD1 (6 bases). This CDR3 has 13 amino acids. V lost 2 bases, J lost 8 bases, and 12 bases lay in between. CDR1 is SEHNR and CDR2 is FQNEAQ in the germline V gene (reference sequence). The CDR3 sequence: CASSLQGTRGYTF. In DNA, the CDR3 is TGTGCCAGCAGCTTACAGGGGACTCGGGGCTACACCTTC.

This clonotype was observed at least ten times. The rearrangement uses TRBV12-3 or TRBV12-4 and TRBJ2-7; 13 bases map to TRBD2. Unmatched junction bases numbered 3, after V lost 6 bases and J lost 4 bases. CDR3 length equals 14 residues. The CDR3 bases are TGTGCCAGCAGACCGACTAGCGGGGGGTACGAGCAGTACTTC. The encoded protein is CASRPTSGGYEQYF.

With respect to this clonotype: Since a much larger clone is just one base distant, this may be a read error. V usage is TRBV6-5 and J usage is TRBJ2-7; possibly TRBD1 for D (6 bases). CDR1 is MNHEY, CDR2 SVGAGI, per germline. V was shortened by 2 bases and J by 4 bases, with 9 bases between the two germline ends. The CDR3 covers 13 residues. CDR3 coding DNA: TGTGCCAGCAGTTACGAGAGGGGGTACGAGCAGTACTTC. Its protein product is CASSYERGYEQYF.

This clonotype was observed at least ten times. The chain uses TRBV28 and TRBJ2-7; D is perhaps TRBD2 (6 bases). The V gene's germline CDR1 is MDHEN and CDR2 SYDVKM. The germline V and J ends were trimmed by 7 bases and 7 bases, with 8 bases remaining between them. The CDR3 loop spans 10 amino acids. CDR3 sequence reads: CASKRAEQYF. CDR3 DNA sequence: TGTGCCAGCAAGCGGGCAGAGCAGTACTTC.

This clonotype was seen ten or more times. The CDR3 sequence is CASSLGDWYSGNTIYF. In DNA, the CDR3 is TGTGCCAGCAGCTTAGGGGACTGGTACTCTGGAAACACCATATATTTT. This rearrangement joins TRBV7-9 to TRBJ1-3; TRBD1 might be the D (5 bases). The CDR3 is made up of 16 amino acids. Trimming cost V 1 base and J 0 bases, with 10 bases left between them. Germline V gene lookup returns CDR1 SEHNR and CDR2 FQNEAQ (reference sequence).